This T cell receptor (beta chain) was obtained from a study of T cell responses to AZD1222 COVID-19 vaccine (dated by TCRdb to the early 2020s). For context, the study as a whole: AZD1222 recipients whose second dose came at about 4 weeks and those whose second dose came at about 12 weeks were combined into one group, since spike-specific TCR depth and breadth did not differ between the two schedules. TCR sequencing covered some 240 trial participants: about 210 given two doses of AZD1222 and 26 given two doses of MenACWY control vaccine. Trial participants were enrolled by age into subgroups of 18-55, 56-69 and 70-plus years, and roughly 150, 30 and 60 TCR-sequenced participants, respectively, were included in these subgroups.

CDR1 and CDR2 are read off the germline V gene as SGHTS and YDEGEE. The CDR3 numbers 14 residues from cysteine through phenylalanine. Only CDR3 DNA is held: 42 bases, read in frame from base 1. The CDR3 regions of human TCRbeta chains were analyzed by immunosequencing. Turning to the authors' computational methods: TCRs in the repertoires were matched against a reference library of SARS-CoV-2-specific TCRs that had been generated with the MIRA antigen-specificity platform. Breadth was defined as the fraction of unique TCRs that were SARS-CoV-2-associated, and depth was defined as the fraction of total T cells that were SARS-CoV-2-associated. Each spike-specific TCR was assigned to its reactive spike region and to a CD4 or CD8 class using the MIRA data. Log10-transformed breadth and depth values were compared by one-way ANOVA with Sidak's multiple comparisons tests. TCRdb stores this immuneACCESS table with in-frame sequences only. Part of the clones is absent; in the studies checked, under half of the shortfall reflects unresolved V genes, and no reason is known for the rest. V, J and clone size are those of that table, while D and trimming were read from the DNA. The table for this sample lists roughly 110,000 clones; approximately 90% of them were counted only once. Clones ranked in the top ten supply approximately 4.3% of the sample.

The sample holds a few counts of this clone. Its antigen target is currently unknown. One end of the junction varies from germline; a read error may be responsible. General findings and caveats noted by the study authors: Participants were mostly white British, with more females than males. The authors suggested clonal diversity may have been underestimated. The 56-69-year group was small, and its depth increase did not reach significance, likely because of low power. Epitopes outside the regions mutated in the B.1.351 and B.1.1.7 variants were reportedly recognized by nearly half of the unique spike-specific TCRs. Spike-specific TCR breadth and depth rose significantly after two AZD1222 doses compared with day 0 and with MenACWY recipients. CD4 TCRs associated with the vaccine covered the entire spike protein, and the dominant responses were in regions 160-218 and 743-854. Because no day 14 peak-response samples were available, the repertoires could be characterized only after the peak T cell response. Conclusions about previously exposed vaccinees are limited, since just six or seven AZD1222 recipients were seropositive for SARS-CoV-2 at baseline.

The intended sense of this specimen's time point label: baseline before first vaccination. Vaccinee samples came from UK trials COV001 and COV002, including a single-blind randomized controlled phase 2/3 trial of AZD1222 (ChAdOx1 nCoV-19) in healthy adults. Trial participant PBMC samples were collected at day 0 and day 28 after the second dose for TCRbeta chain sequencing. This clonotype originated in an adult in good health. The chain uses TRBV5-8 and TRBJ2-7; a tentative D match to TRBD2 spans 7 bases. The sequences come from peripheral blood, collected on day 0 of AZD1222 vaccination. The CDR3 has the sequence CASTLGRGPYEQYF. In nucleotides, the sequence is TGTGCCAGCACCTTGGGGCGGGGGCCCTACGAGCAGTACTTC.